What follows describes a single TCR beta chain. The antigen remains undetermined. The entry originates in a study of cytomegalovirus exposure and HLA in healthy donors. The study, taken as a whole, reports: An apparent linkage of common viral pathogens to several of the most significant clusters emerged in a later analysis.

The PCR made use of 60 Vbeta and 13 Jbeta primers. Only in-frame clones appear in the TCRdb table, and some are missing; sequencing was by immunoSEQ multiplex PCR. The data contain 120,000 to 150,000 clones, about 64% of them singletons. The CDR3 spans 14 residues. With 3 bases clipped from V and 5 bases from J, the junction kept 5 bases outside the gene matches. Germline CDR1 SGHAT, CDR2 FQNNGV. The receptor comes from a man aged 60-69 years in good health and CMV-seronegative. The chain carries TRBV11-2 and TRBJ2-5; 8 positions match TRBD1. Sequencing was done on a sample of PBMCs. The CDR3 region is CASSFADRAETQYF. DNA for the CDR3: TGTGCCAGCAGCTTTGCGGACAGGGCGGAGACCCAGTACTTC.